This paragraph reports one T cell receptor (beta chain). The antigen is undetermined. This specimen belongs to a study of long-term antiretroviral therapy in people with HIV. The V and J ends lost 0 bases and 3 bases, in that order; junction bases with no gene match: 9. Germline CDR1 is SGHDN and CDR2 is FVKESK. CDR3 length equals 17 residues. Study-level results: Patients on ART gained diversity, which nonetheless stayed below transplant donor controls. Clones expanded before ART dominated the repertoire at all time points.

With survey level as its setting, the immunoSEQ assay was v3.0. Assay: immunoSEQ multiplex PCR; the TCRdb copy retains only in-frame clones and omits some. The sample has over 15,000 clones, around four fifths seen once. Sequenced material: unsorted PBMCs, taken around 2.1 years before starting antiretroviral therapy. The receptor comes from a man between 25 and 39 years old with HIV. This chain links TRBV14 with TRBJ2-7, with 9 positions matching TRBD1. Here the CDR3 reads CASSQDLTGQGFYEQYF. As DNA, the CDR3 is TGTGCCAGCAGCCAAGATCTGACGGGACAGGGATTCTACGAGCAGTACTTC.